Each of the 27 T cell receptor beta chains below was sequenced from the same sample in a study of shared clonotypes between healthy human individuals. Assay: immunoSEQ multiplex PCR; the TCRdb copy retains only in-frame clones and omits some. Found here are approximately 2.4 million clones, approximately 95% of them singletons; the top ten hold around 0.13%. Sequences were obtained from naive CD4+ T cells sorted from blood. The sample's subset: CD45RA+ positively selected. The receptors were sampled from a man younger than 35 in good health.

V gene TRBV12-5 combines with J gene TRBJ1-2; the D gene is possibly TRBD1 (6 bases). V was pared by 3 bases and J by 0 bases, with 11 bases between. CDR1 and CDR2 (germline): LGHNT, FRNRAP. This CDR3 has 15 residues. The CDR3 nucleotides are TGTGCTAGTGGTTTCCGGACAGAGCCTAACTATGGCTACACCTTC. This translates into CASGFRTEPNYGYTF.

The V call is TRBV19, the J call TRBJ2-6, with D hard to call. Germline V gives CDR1 LNHDA, CDR2 SQIVND (reference sequence). The CDR3 has 18 residues. V shed 1 base and J shed 0 bases, with 13 bases lying between them. The CDR3 region has the DNA TGTGCCAGTAGTATAGTTCCAGGAAAGAGCTCTGGGGCCAACGTCCTGACTTTC. The encoded protein is CASSIVPGKSSGANVLTF. Supplemented by reference TRBV19 and TRBJ2-6, the full variable domain reads DGGITQSPKYLFRKEGQNVTLSCEQNLNHDAMYWYRQDPGQGLRLIYYSQIVNDFQKGDIAEGYSVSREKKESFPLTVTSAQKNPTAFYLCASSIVPGKSSGANVLTFGAGSRLTVL.

The rearrangement joins TRBV5-1 to TRBJ2-7; D call uncertain. The CDR3 sequence is 15 residues long. V dropped 0 bases and J dropped 2 bases, with 12 bases sitting between them. Germline V lookup: CDR1 SGHRS, CDR2 YFSETQ. Here the CDR3 reads CASSLGQSLAYEQYF. The CDR3 bases are TGCGCCAGCAGCTTGGGACAATCGCTAGCCTACGAGCAGTACTTC.

The chain is built from TRBV2 and TRBJ2-5; 12 nucleotides line up with TRBD2. The CDR3 sequence is 16 residues long. Unmatched junction bases numbered 3, after V lost 3 bases and J lost 1 base. The germline gives CDR1 SNHLY, CDR2 FYNNEI. DNA of the CDR3: TGTGCCAGCAGTGAGAGACTAGCGGGGGTCCAAGAGACCCAGTACTTC. It yields the protein CASSERLAGVQETQYF.

The CDR3 here is CASSVGGGSSYNEQFF. The CDR3 DNA reads as TGTGCCAGCAGTGTCGGAGGGGGCAGCTCCTACAATGAGCAGTTCTTC. The genes are TRBV6-6 and TRBJ2-1; TRBD1 might be the D (7 bases). This CDR3 has 16 amino acids. CDR1 and CDR2 from the germline V gene are MNHNY and SVGAGI (reference sequence). Trimming took 5 bases from V and 0 from J, leaving 14 bases between them.

V is TRBV11-3 and J is TRBJ2-3; TRBD2 agrees at 9 bases. Germline values: CDR1 SGHNT, CDR2 YENEEA. V shed 4 bases and J 0 bases; nucleotides not matched to a gene: 2. This CDR3 is 15 amino acids long. CDR3 sequence reads: CASSYGLASTDTQYF. CDR3 sequence (DNA): TGTGCCAGCAGCTATGGACTAGCGAGCACAGATACGCAGTATTTT.

V usage is TRBV12-5 and J usage is TRBJ2-7; 11 nucleotides agree with TRBD1. Per the germline V gene, CDR1 is LGHNT and CDR2 is FRNRAP. J lost 2 bases, V lost 4 bases, and 1 base had no gene match. The CDR3 loop spans 14 amino acids. The CDR3 bases are TGTGCTAGTGGTTGGGGACAGGGGGCCTACGAGCAGTACTTC. Translated: CASGWGQGAYEQYF.

The DNA for the CDR3 is TGTGCCAGCAGCTTAGGCTCAGTGAACACTGAAGCTTTCTTT. Protein sequence: CASSLGSVNTEAFF. The rearrangement joins TRBV7-8 to TRBJ1-1, with D hard to call. The CDR3 loop spans 14 amino acids. Trimming pared 1 base from V and 0 bases from J, leaving 6 bases between. Germline V gives CDR1 SGHVS, CDR2 FQNEAQ.

The chain links TRBV6-1 to TRBJ2-7; D perhaps matches TRBD1 (6 bases). Per the germline V gene, CDR1 is MNHNS and CDR2 is SASEGT. The CDR3 is 15 amino acids. Trimming left V 7 bases short and J 2 bases short, with 18 bases between. The CDR3 sequence: CASTLEGGSPYEQYF. As DNA, the CDR3 is TGTGCCAGCACCCTCGAAGGGGGTTCCCCCTACGAGCAGTACTTC.

On this clone: The sample carries other DNA sequences with the same CDR3. The chain has TRBV30 and TRBJ1-2; D uncertain. Trimming took off 2 bases at V and 2 bases at J, with 3 bases between the two ends. The length of the CDR3 is 11 residues. The germline V gene encodes CDR1 GTSNPN and CDR2 SVGIG (reference sequence). Written as DNA, the CDR3 is TGTGCCTGGAGTACAAACTATGGCTACACCTTC. Translating it yields CAWSTNYGYTF.

The gene calls are TRBV6-5 and TRBJ2-7; D not resolved. CDR1 MNHEY and CDR2 SVGAGI come from the germline V gene. Trimming took 10 bases from V and 0 from J, leaving 13 bases between them. This CDR3 spans 13 amino acids. CDR3 sequence (DNA): TGTGCCACCGAGCAAGCCGGCTCCTACGAGCAGTACTTC. It encodes CATEQAGSYEQYF.

The rearrangement links TRBV7-2 to TRBJ1-3; D is uncertain. The germline CDR1 and CDR2 sequences are SGHTA and FQGNSA. V was pared by 1 base and J by 0 bases, with 7 bases between. The CDR3 consists of 15 residues. The CDR3: CASSLGVSSGNTIYF. The CDR3 nucleotides are TGTGCCAGCAGCTTAGGAGTAAGCTCTGGAAACACCATATATTTT.

This sequence joins TRBV5-8 and TRBJ2-2, with a tentative D call TRBD2 (5 bases). Trimming stripped 5 bases from V and 6 bases from J, with 11 bases between. The CDR3 is made up of 13 amino acids. The V gene's germline CDR1 is SGHTS and CDR2 YDEGEE. This CDR3 is CASSSGKPGELFF. The CDR3 DNA sequence: TGTGCCAGCAGTTCGGGGAAACCCGGGGAGCTGTTTTTT.

This chain links TRBV5-4 with TRBJ2-7; 7 nucleotides line up with TRBD1. CDR3 size: 14 residues. From germline, CDR1 is SGHNT and CDR2 YYREEE (reference sequence). Trimming cost V 4 bases and J 4 bases; bases outside gene matches: 8. The CDR3 region is CASSGGQEIYEQYF. The CDR3 DNA reads TGTGCCAGCAGCGGAGGACAGGAGATATACGAGCAGTACTTC.

This chain links TRBV7-8 with TRBJ1-4; TRBD1 might be the D (6 bases). Germline V gene lookup returns CDR1 SGHVS and CDR2 FQNEAQ. The CDR3 covers 15 residues. Trimming shortened V by 3 bases and J by 7 bases, and 15 bases separated the two germline ends. The CDR3 protein is CASSLGGALGEKLFF. In DNA, the CDR3 is TGTGCCAGCAGCTTGGGGGGGGCATTAGGTGAAAAACTGTTTTTT.

This chain joins TRBV29-1 and TRBJ1-2, with D hard to call. V was pared by 5 bases and J by 4 bases, with 17 bases between. CDR3 length equals 14 residues. Germline V CDR1 and CDR2: SQVTM, ANQGSEA. The CDR3 loop reads CSVPRGQSSYGYTF. Here the CDR3 DNA reads TGCAGCGTTCCCAGAGGGCAGAGCAGCTATGGCTACACCTTC.

J is TRBJ1-5 and V is TRBV15, with D maybe TRBD1 (6 bases). Germline values: CDR1 LNHNV, CDR2 YYDKDF (reference sequence). There are 16 residues in the CDR3. V was clipped by 0 bases and J by 3 bases, with 12 bases between them. The CDR3 DNA is TGTGCCACCAGCAGAGATGGGGGCAGCCTCAATCAGCCCCAGCATTTT. It specifies CATSRDGGSLNQPQHF.

The chain uses TRBV5-8 and TRBJ2-7; the D gene is possibly TRBD2 (6 bases). In germline, CDR1 is SGHTS, CDR2 YDEGEE. This CDR3 has 16 amino acids. V was clipped by 4 bases and J by 4 bases, with 21 bases between them. CDR3 amino acids: CASSPLGEEKEYEQYF. CDR3 bases: TGTGCCAGCAGCCCGTTGGGGGAGGAGAAGGAGTACGAGCAGTACTTC.

The chain uses TRBV6-1 and TRBJ1-5; D might be TRBD1 (5 bases). The ends were cut back, 8 bases at V and 6 bases at J, with 14 bases in the middle. CDR1 MNHNS and CDR2 SASEGT come from the germline V gene. The CDR3 consists of 13 residues. The CDR3 sequence is CASHSGVGQPQHF. The CDR3 DNA reads TGTGCCAGCCACTCGGGGGTGGGTCAGCCCCAGCATTTT.

CDR3 sequence reads: CASSLERYRVLHF. The CDR3 nucleotides are TGTGCCAGCAGCTTAGAACGATACCGGGTCCTCCACTTT. V and J are TRBV5-4 and TRBJ1-6, with no clear D. Trimming took off 2 bases at V and 15 bases at J, with 15 bases between the two ends. Germline lookup yields CDR1 SGHNT and CDR2 YYREEE (reference sequence). CDR3 size: 13 residues.

The chain joins TRBV5-4 to TRBJ2-2, with 8 bases matching TRBD1. Unmatched junction bases numbered 3, after V lost 4 bases and J lost 4 bases. This CDR3 has 14 residues. CDR1 is SGHNT, CDR2 YYREEE, per germline (reference sequence). DNA of the CDR3: TGTGCCAGCAGCGGACAGGGTAGCACCGGGGAGCTGTTTTTT. This gives the protein CASSGQGSTGELFF.

This rearrangement joins TRBV5-6 to TRBJ1-6, with D perhaps matching TRBD1 (5 bases). Germline V gene data show CDR1 as SGHDT and CDR2 as YYEEEE. CDR3 length equals 16 residues. The V gene lost 1 base and the J gene lost 5 bases, with 13 bases spanning the gap. This CDR3 reads CASSLPGRSDNSPLHF. Written as DNA, the CDR3 is TGTGCCAGCAGCTTGCCAGGGCGAAGCGATAATTCACCCCTCCACTTT. The variable domain in full, with the rest retrieved from reference TRBV5-6 and TRBJ1-6, is DAGVTQSPTHLIKTRGQQVTLRCSPKSGHDTVSWYQQALGQGPQFIFQYYEEEERQRGNFPDRFSGHQFPNYSSELNVNALLLGDSALYLCASSLPGRSDNSPLHFGNGTRLTVT.

This clone was seen more than once but under ten times. This sequence joins TRBV19 and TRBJ2-4, with 7 bases lining up with TRBD1. CDR3 size: 13 residues. Germline V lookup: CDR1 LNHDA, CDR2 SQIVND (reference sequence). The J segment lost 4 bases and the V segment lost 3 bases, leaving 0 bases of the junction unmatched. The CDR3 nucleotides read TGTGCCAGTAGTATGGGACAGAAAAACATTCAGTACTTC. The encoded protein is CASSMGQKNIQYF.

Worth noting for this clone: Other DNA sequences in the same sample also yield this CDR3. This chain joins TRBV7-9 and TRBJ1-1; TRBD1 matches at 7 bases. V dropped 0 bases and J dropped 4; count of bases not matched to a gene: 5. The germline V gene encodes CDR1 SEHNR and CDR2 FQNEAQ (reference sequence). This CDR3 region has 15 residues. The CDR3 loop reads CASSLAPQGVTEAFF. DNA of the CDR3: TGTGCCAGCAGCTTAGCTCCCCAGGGGGTCACTGAAGCTTTCTTT.

The sample holds one count of this clone. V gene TRBV7-2 combines with J gene TRBJ2-3; the match to TRBD2 covers 7 bases. The J segment lost 6 bases and the V segment lost 1 base, leaving 7 bases of the junction unmatched. The CDR3 totals 15 residues. Looked up from germline, CDR1 is SGHTA and CDR2 is FQGNSA. This CDR3 is CASSLVSGIGDTQYF. For the CDR3, the DNA is TGTGCCAGCAGCTTAGTAAGCGGGATCGGCGATACGCAGTATTTT.

This chain connects TRBV11-2 to TRBJ1-2; TRBD1 matches 11 bases. The germline CDR1 and CDR2 sequences are SGHAT and FQNNGV. The CDR3 is 14 residues long. V lost 5 bases to trimming and J lost 6 bases; unmatched junction nucleotides: 5. CDR3 residues: CASSLWDRGDGYTF. The CDR3 region has the DNA TGTGCCAGCAGCCTTTGGGACAGGGGGGATGGCTACACCTTC.

The V and J genes are TRBV5-4 and TRBJ1-2; D is unclear. Per the germline V gene, CDR1 is SGHNT and CDR2 is YYREEE (reference sequence). V was clipped by 0 bases and J by 8 bases, with 17 bases between them. CDR3 length: 15 amino acids. The CDR3 sequence: CASSLGDIIQTGYTF. The DNA for the CDR3 is TGTGCCAGCAGCTTGGGGGATATAATTCAAACGGGCTACACCTTC.